The clone carrying this T cell receptor beta chain was observed a few times. What it binds is unknown. This CDR3 is also generated by other DNA sequences in the sample. The data originate from a study of shared clonotypes between healthy human individuals. As defined, naive CD8 cells were CD45RO-negative and positively selected for CCR7, with terminally differentiated effector memory CD45RA+ cells excluded. Whole-study results and caveats: When compared with the clonotypes that were shared by all four sorted-subset donors, the non-shared clonotypes turned out to have lower generation probabilities. Only blood was sampled; tissue repertoires likely differ.

The test was conducted at deep level. The repertoire was sequenced with immunoSEQ multiplex PCR; TCRdb's copy has only in-frame clones and lacks some. The repertoire consists of 1.5 million to 2.5 million clones, with just under 95% occurring once and the leading ten covering under 1.5%. Deletions cut 1 base from V and 1 base from J, with 8 bases between. There are 15 residues in the CDR3. Germline CDR1 and CDR2: MGHRA and YSYEKL. Sequencing was performed on naive CD8+ T cells sorted from blood. This TCR derives from a man younger than 35 in good health. V usage is TRBV4-1 and J usage is TRBJ1-5; D may be TRBD1 (6 bases). In DNA, the CDR3 is TGCGCCAGCAGCCAAGTGCAGGGGAGCAATCAGCCCCAGCATTTT. This codes for CASSQVQGSNQPQHF.